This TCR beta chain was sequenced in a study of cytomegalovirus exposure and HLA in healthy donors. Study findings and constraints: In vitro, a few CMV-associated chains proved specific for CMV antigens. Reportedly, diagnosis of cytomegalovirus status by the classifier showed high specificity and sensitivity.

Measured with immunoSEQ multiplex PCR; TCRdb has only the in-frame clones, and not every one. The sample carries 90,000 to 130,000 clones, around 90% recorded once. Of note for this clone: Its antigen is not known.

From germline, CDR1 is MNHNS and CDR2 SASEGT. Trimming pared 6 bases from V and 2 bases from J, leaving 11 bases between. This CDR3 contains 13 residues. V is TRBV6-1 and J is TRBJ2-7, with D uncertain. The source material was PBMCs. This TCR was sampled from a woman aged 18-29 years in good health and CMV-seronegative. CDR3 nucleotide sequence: TGTGCCAGCAGCGACAAGACGACCTACGAGCAGTACTTC. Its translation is CASSDKTTYEQYF.